This T cell receptor beta chain was captured by sequencing in a study of T cell repertoires in cytomegalovirus infection. The overall study: Matching HLA type and CMV infection were both indicated by public TCR beta signatures.

Study-level points and caveats: In two of eight donors, the top clonotype was HLA-C-restricted CMV-specific. Cumulative frequency of public TCR beta families picked out carriers of CMV plus the relevant HLA.

TCRdb passed the reads through MiXCR, listing each CDR3 protein once. The sample holds about 740,000 distinct CDR3 sequences, 35% seen once. Points on this clonotype: The antigen is undetermined.

CDR1 MDHEN and CDR2 SYDVKM come from the germline V gene. Trimming removed 5 bases from V and 7 bases from J, with 6 bases in between. The CDR3 contains 11 residues. This rearrangement joins TRBV28 to TRBJ2-1, with D unclear. This sequence was found in a human donor in good health (CMV status not recorded). Some clones in this sample may be carry-over from other donors' samples. The sample consisted of PBMCs. This CDR3 reads CASSVRNEQFF. The CDR3 region has the DNA TGTGCCAGCAGTGTTAGGAATGAGCAGTTCTTC.